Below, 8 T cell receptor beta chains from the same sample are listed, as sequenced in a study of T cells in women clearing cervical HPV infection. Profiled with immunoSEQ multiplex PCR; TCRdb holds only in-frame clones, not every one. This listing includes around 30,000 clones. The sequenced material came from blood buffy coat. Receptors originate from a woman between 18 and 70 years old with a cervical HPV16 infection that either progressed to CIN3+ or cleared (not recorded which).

CDR3 bases read: TGTGCCAGCAGCCAAGACAGATCCTACGAC. Its protein is CASSQDRSYD. The whole CDR3 is CASSQDRSYDYTF. This chain links TRBV5-6 with TRBJ1-2; D possibly corresponds to TRBD1 (5 bases). The read comes to an end 3 residues before the CDR3 does, leaving the germline J gene to fill in the end. The CDR3 is 13 residues long. Per the germline V gene, CDR1 is SGHDT and CDR2 is YYEEEE.

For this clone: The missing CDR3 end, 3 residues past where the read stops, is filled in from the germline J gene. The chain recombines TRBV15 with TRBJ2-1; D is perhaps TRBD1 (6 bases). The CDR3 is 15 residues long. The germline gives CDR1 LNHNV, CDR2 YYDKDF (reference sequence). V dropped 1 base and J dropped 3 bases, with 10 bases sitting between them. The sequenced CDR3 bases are TGTGCCACCAGCAGAGTGGGACAAGTCTACAATGAG. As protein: CATSRVGQVYNE. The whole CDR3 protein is CATSRVGQVYNEQFF.

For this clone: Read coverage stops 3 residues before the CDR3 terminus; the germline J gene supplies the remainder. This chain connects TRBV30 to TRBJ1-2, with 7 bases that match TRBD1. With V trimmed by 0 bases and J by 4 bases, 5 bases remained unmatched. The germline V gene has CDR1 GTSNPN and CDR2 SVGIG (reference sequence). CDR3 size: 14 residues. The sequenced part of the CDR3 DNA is TGTGCCTGGAGTGTCCAGGGACAGACCTATGGC. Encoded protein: CAWSVQGQTYG. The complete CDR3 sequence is CAWSVQGQTYGYTF.

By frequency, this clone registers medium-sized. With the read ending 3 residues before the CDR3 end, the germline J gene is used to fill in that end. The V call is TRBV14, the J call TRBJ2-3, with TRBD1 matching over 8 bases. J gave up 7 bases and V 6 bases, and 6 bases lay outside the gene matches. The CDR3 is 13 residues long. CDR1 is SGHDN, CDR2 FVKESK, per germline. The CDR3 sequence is CASRTDRENTQYF. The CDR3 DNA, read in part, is TGTGCCAGCAGGACGGACAGGGAAAATACG.

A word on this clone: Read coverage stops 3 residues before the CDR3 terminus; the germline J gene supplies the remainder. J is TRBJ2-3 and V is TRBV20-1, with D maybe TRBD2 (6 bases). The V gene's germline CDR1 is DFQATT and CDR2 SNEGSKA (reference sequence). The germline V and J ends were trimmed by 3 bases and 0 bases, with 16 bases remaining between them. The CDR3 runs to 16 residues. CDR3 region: CSASRRAVTSTDTQYF. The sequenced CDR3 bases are TGCAGTGCTAGTAGGAGGGCAGTAACCAGCACAGATACG.

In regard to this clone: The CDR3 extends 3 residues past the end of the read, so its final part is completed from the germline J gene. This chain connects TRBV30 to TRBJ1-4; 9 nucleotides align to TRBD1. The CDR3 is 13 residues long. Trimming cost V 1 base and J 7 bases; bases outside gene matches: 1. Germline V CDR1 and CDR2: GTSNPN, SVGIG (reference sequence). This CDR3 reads CAWSDRGREKLFF. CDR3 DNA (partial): TGTGCCTGGAGTGACAGGGGGCGTGAAAAA.

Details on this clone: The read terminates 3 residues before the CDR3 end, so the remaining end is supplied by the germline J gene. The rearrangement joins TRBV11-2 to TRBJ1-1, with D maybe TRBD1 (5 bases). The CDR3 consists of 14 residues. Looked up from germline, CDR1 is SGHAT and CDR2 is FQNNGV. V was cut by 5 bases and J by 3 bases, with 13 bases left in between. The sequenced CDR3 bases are TGTGCCAGCAGCCGCGTGGGGCAGCACACTGAA. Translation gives CASSRVGQHTE. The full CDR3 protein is CASSRVGQHTEAFF.

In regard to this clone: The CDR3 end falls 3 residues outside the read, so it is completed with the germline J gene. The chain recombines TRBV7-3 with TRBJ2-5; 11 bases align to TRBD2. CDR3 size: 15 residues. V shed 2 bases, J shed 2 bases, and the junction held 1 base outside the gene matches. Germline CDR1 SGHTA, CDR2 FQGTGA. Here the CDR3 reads CASSLLAGGQETQYF. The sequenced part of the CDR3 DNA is TGTGCCAGCAGCTTACTAGCGGGGGGTCAAGAGACC.